This entry features one TCR beta chain sequence. The antigen remains undetermined. This sample is drawn from a study of identical twins. This CDR3 is built from 13 residues. Germline-derived CDR1 and CDR2 are LNHNV and YYDKDF (reference sequence). V shed 9 bases and J 8 bases; nucleotides not matched to a gene: 7. Study-wide findings and caveats: Models, which agreed with sharing between unrelated individuals, nonetheless underestimated the out-of-frame TCR alpha sharing seen in monozygotic twins.

Unique molecular identifiers were present on the cDNA, and a universal primer site came from template switching. TCRdb recomputed calls from the 5' RACE reads with MiXCR, one row per CDR3 protein. The top ten clones hold 13% of a sample with more than 600,000 distinct CDR3 sequences, over 15% of them seen once. This sample also appeared in a second study, on T cells expressing NK-cell markers. Turning to that study: Sorted CD3+CD56-NKG2C+, CD3+CD56+NKG2C+ and CD3+CD56+NKG2C- T cells supplied the TCR beta repertoires. Where a few donors were concerned, these clonotypes also led the CD3+CD56-NKG2C+ fraction.

The receptor was isolated from a woman younger than 30 in good health. The specimen was PBMCs. The chain is built from TRBV15 and TRBJ2-2; 9 nucleotides agree with TRBD2. The CDR3 loop is CATTGTSSGELFF. The CDR3, as DNA: TGTGCCACAACCGGGACTAGCTCTGGGGAGCTGTTTTTT. The full variable domain, its missing parts supplied by reference TRBV15 and TRBJ2-2, is DAMVIQNPRYQVTQFGKPVTLSCSQTLNHNVMYWYQQKSSQAPKLLFHYYDKDFNNEADTPDNFQSRRPNTSFCFLDIRSPGLGDTAMYLCATTGTSSGELFFGEGSRLTVL.